This TCR beta chain derives from a study of blood T cell repertoires in COVID-19. The CDR3 contains 16 residues. V was clipped by 3 bases and J by 3 bases; unmatched bases: 6. CDR1 and CDR2 (germline): SEHNR, FQNEAQ (reference sequence). The protocol was immunoSEQ multiplex PCR, while the TCRdb copy is restricted to in-frame clones and leaves out a portion. The data hold 200,000 to 250,000 clones, with roughly 87% observed a single time. The clonotype was recovered from a woman between 18 and 29 years old who had recovered from COVID-19. The rearrangement joins TRBV7-9 to TRBJ1-2; 11 positions match TRBD1. Sample: peripheral blood. The CDR3 nucleotides are TGTGCCAGCAGCTTCCCGGGACAGGGGGGAGACTATGGCTACACCTTC. Its translation is CASSFPGQGGDYGYTF. Full variable domain (missing parts from reference TRBV7-9 and TRBJ1-2): DTGVSQNPRHKITKRGQNVTFRCDPISEHNRLYWYRQTLGQGPEFLTYFQNEAQLEKSRLLSDRFSAERPKGSFSTLEIQRTEQGDSAMYLCASSFPGQGGDYGYTFGSGTRLTVV.